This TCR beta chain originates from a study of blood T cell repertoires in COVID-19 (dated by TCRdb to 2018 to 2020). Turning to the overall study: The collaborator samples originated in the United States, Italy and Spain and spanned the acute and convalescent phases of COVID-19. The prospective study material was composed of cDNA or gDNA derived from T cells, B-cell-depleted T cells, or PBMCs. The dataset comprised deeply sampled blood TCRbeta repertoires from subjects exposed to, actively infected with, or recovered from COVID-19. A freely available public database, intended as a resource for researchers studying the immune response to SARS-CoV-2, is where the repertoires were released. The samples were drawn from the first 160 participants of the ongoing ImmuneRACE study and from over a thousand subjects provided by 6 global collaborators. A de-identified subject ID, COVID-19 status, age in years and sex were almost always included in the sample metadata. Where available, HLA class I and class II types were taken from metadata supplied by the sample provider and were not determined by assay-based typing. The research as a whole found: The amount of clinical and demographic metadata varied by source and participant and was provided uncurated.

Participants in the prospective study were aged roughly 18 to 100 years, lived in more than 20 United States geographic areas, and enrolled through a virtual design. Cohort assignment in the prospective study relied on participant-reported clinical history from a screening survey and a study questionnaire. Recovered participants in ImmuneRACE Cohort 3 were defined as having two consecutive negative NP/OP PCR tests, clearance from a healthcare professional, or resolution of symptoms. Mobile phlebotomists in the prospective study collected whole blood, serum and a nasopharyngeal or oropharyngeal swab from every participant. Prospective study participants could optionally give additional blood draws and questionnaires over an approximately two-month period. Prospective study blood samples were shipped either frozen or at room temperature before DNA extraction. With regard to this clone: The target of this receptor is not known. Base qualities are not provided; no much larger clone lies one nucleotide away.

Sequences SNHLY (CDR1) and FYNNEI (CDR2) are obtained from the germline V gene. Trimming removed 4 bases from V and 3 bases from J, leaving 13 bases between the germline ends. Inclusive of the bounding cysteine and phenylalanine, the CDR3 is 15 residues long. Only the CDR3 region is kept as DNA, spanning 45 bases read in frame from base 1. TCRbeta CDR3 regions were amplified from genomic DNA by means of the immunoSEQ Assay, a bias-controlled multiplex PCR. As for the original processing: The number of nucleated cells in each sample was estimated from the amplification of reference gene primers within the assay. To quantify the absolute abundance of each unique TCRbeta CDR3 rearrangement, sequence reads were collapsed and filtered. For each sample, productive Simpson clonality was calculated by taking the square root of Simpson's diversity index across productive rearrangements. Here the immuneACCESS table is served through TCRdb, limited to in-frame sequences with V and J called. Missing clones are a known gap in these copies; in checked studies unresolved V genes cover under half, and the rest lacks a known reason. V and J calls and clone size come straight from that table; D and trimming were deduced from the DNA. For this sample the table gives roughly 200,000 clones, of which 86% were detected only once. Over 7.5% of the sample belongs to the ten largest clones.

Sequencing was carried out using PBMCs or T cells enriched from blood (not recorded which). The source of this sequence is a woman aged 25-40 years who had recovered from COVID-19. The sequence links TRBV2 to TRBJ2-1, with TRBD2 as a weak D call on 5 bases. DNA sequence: TGTGCCAGCAGTGGAGAAGAGGGAATCTACAATGAGCAGTTCTTC. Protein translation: CASSGEEGIYNEQFF.